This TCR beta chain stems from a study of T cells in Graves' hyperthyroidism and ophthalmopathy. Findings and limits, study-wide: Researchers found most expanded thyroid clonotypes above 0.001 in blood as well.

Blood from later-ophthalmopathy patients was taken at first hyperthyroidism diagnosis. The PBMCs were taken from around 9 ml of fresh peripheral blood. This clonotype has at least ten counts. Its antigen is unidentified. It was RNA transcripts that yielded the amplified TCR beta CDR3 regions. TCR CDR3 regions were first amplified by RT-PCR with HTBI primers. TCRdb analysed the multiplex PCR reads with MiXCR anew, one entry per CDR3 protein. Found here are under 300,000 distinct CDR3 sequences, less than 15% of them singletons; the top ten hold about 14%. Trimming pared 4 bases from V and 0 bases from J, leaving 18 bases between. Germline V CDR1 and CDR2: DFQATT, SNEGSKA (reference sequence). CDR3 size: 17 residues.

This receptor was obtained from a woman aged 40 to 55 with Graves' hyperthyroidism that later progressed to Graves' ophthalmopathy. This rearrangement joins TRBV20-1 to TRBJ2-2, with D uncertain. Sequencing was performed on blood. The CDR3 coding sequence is TGCAGTGCTATCCGTAAAACCACGTTCGCGAACACCGGGGAGCTGTTTTTT. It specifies CSAIRKTTFANTGELFF.